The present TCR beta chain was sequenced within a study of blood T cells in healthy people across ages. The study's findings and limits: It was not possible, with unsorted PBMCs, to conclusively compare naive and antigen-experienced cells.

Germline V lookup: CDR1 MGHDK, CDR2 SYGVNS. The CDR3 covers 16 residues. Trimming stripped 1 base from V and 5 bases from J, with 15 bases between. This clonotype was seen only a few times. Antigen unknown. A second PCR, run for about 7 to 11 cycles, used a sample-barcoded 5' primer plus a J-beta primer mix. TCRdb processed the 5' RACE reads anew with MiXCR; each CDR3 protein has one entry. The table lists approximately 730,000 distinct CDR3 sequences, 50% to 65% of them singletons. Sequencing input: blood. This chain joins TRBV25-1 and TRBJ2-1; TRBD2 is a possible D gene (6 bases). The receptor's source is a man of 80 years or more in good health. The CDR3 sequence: CASSESGLWVNNEQFF. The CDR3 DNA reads TGTGCCAGCAGTGAATCGGGACTTTGGGTTAACAATGAGCAGTTCTTC.